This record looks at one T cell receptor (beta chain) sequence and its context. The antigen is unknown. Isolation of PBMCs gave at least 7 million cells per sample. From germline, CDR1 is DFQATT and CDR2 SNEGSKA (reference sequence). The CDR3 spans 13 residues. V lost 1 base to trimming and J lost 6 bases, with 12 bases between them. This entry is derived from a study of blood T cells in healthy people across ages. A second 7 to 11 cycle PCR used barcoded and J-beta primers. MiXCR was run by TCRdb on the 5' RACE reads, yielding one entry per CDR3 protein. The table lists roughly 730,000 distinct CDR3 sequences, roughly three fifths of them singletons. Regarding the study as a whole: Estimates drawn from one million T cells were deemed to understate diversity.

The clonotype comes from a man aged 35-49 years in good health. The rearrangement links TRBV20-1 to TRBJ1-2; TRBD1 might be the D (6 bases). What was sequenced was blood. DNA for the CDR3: TGCAGTGCTAGAGGGGAGGGGGGAGATGGCTACACCTTC. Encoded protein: CSARGEGGDGYTF.